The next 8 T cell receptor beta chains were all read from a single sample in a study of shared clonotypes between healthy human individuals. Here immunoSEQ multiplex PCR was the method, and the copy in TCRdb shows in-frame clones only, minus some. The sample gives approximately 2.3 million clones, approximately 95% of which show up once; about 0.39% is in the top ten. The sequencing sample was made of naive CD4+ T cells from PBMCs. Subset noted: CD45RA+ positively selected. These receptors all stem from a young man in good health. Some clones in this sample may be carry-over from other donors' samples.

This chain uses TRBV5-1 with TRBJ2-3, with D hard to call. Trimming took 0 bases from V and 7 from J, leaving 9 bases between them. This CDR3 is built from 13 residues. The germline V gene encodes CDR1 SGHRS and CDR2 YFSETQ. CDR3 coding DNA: TGCGCCAGCAGCTTGGAACTGAGGAATACGCAGTATTTT. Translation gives CASSLELRNTQYF. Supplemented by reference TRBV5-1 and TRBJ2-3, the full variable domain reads KAGVTQTPRYLIKTRGQQVTLSCSPISGHRSVSWYQQTPGQGLQFLFEYFSETQRNKGNFPGRFSGRQFSNSRSEMNVSTLELGDSALYLCASSLELRNTQYFGPGTRLTVL.

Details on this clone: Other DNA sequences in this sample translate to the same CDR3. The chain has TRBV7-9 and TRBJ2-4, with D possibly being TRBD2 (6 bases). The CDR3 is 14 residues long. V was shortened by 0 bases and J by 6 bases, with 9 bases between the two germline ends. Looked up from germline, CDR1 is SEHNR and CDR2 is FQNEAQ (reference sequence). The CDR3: CASSLAGGGNIQYF. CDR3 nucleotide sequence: TGTGCCAGCAGCTTAGCGGGAGGTGGAAACATTCAGTACTTC. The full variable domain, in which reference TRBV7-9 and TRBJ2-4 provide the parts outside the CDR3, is DTGVSQNPRHKITKRGQNVTFRCDPISEHNRLYWYRQTLGQGPEFLTYFQNEAQLEKSRLLSDRFSAERPKGSFSTLEIQRTEQGDSAMYLCASSLAGGGNIQYFGAGTRLSVL.

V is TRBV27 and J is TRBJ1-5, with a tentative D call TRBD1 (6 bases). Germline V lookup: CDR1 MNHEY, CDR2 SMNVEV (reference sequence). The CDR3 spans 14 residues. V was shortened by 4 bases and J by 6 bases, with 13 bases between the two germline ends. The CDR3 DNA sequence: TGTGCCAGCAGTTACAGGGTATCGGGTCAGCCCCAGCATTTT. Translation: CASSYRVSGQPQHF.

In nucleotides, the CDR3 is TGTGCCACCAGCAGCGCGGGACAGGGGGGTTATGGCTACACCTTC. Amino acids: CATSSAGQGGYGYTF. This sequence joins TRBV15 and TRBJ1-2, with TRBD1 matching 11 bases. Trimming took 3 bases from V and 5 from J; bases not matched to a gene: 5. The CDR3 sequence is 15 residues long. Looked up from germline, CDR1 is LNHNV and CDR2 is YYDKDF (reference sequence). Complete variable domain (other parts from reference TRBV15 and TRBJ1-2): DAMVIQNPRYQVTQFGKPVTLSCSQTLNHNVMYWYQQKSSQAPKLLFHYYDKDFNNEADTPDNFQSRRPNTSFCFLDIRSPGLGDTAMYLCATSSAGQGGYGYTFGSGTRLTVV.

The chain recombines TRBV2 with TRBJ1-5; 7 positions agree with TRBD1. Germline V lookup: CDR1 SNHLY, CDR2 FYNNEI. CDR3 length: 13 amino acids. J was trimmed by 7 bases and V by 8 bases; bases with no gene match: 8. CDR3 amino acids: CASETGQGQPQHF. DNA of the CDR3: TGTGCCAGCGAGACAGGGCAAGGGCAGCCCCAGCATTTT.

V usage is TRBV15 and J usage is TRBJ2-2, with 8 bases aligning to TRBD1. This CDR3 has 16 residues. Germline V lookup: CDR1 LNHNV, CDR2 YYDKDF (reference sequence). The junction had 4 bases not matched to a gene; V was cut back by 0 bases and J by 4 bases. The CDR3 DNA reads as TGTGCCACCAGCAGAGACCGGACAGGGTCCACCGGGGAGCTGTTTTTT. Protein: CATSRDRTGSTGELFF.

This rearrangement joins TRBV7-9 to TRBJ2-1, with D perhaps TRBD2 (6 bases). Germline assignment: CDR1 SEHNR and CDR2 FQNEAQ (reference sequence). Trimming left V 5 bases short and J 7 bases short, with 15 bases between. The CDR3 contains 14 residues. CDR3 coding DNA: TGTGCCAGCAGCGGGACTCCCCGTAGGAATGAGCAGTTCTTC. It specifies CASSGTPRRNEQFF.

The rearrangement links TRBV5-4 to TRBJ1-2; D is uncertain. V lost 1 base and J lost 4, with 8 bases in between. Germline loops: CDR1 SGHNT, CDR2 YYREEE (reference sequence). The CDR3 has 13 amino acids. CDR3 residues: CASSLSRGYGYTF. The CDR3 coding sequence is TGTGCCAGCAGCTTGTCCCGAGGCTATGGCTACACCTTC.